These 20 T cell receptor beta chains originate from one sample sequenced in a study of shared clonotypes between healthy human individuals. Naive CD8 cells lacked CD45RO, underwent positive selection for CCR7 and left out terminally differentiated effector memory CD45RA+ cells. Profiled with immunoSEQ multiplex PCR; TCRdb holds only in-frame clones, not every one. The repertoire includes a few million clones, 93% of them detected once, and over 1.5% sits in the top ten. Input material: naive CD8+ T cells from PBMCs. Receptors were obtained from a young man in good health. Some clones in this sample may be carry-over from other donors' samples.

Regarding this clone: In the same sample, other DNA sequences code for this CDR3. The CDR3 here is CASSRDREGNQPQHF. As DNA, the CDR3 is TGTGCCAGTAGCCGGGACAGGGAAGGCAATCAGCCCCAGCATTTT. The chain links TRBV19 to TRBJ1-5; 9 nucleotides line up with TRBD1. The CDR3 runs 15 residues. Germline CDR1 is LNHDA and CDR2 is SQIVND (reference sequence). J was trimmed by 2 bases and V by 6 bases; bases with no gene match: 5.

The CDR3 nucleotides are TGCAGCGTTGAACTAGCGGGAGCTCGGGAGCAGTACTTC. Translated: CSVELAGAREQYF. This chain uses TRBV29-1 with TRBJ2-7; TRBD2 matches at 10 bases. Looked up from germline, CDR1 is SQVTM and CDR2 is ANQGSEA. CDR3 size: 13 residues. V gave up 2 bases and J gave up 7 bases; unmatched junction bases: 5.

The J gene is TRBJ2-3, the V gene TRBV7-3, with 8 bases aligning to TRBD1. This CDR3 spans 16 amino acids. The V segment lost 4 bases and the J segment 0 bases; nucleotides outside the gene matches: 6. Germline CDR1 SGHTA, CDR2 FQGTGA. This CDR3 is CASSYGQGPSTDTQYF. CDR3 in DNA: TGTGCCAGCAGCTATGGACAGGGCCCTAGCACAGATACGCAGTATTTT. The whole variable domain, filled in from reference TRBV7-3 and TRBJ2-3, reads GAGVSQTPSNKVTEKGKYVELRCDPISGHTALYWYRQSLGQGPEFLIYFQGTGAADDSGLPNDRFFAVRPEGSVSTLKIQRTERGDSAVYLCASSYGQGPSTDTQYFGPGTRLTVL.

In DNA form, the CDR3 reads TGTGCCAGCAGTGTCAGGGGGCTCGTCCTCTACGAGCAGTACTTC. This gives the protein CASSVRGLVLYEQYF. The chain uses TRBV27 and TRBJ2-7, with TRBD1 identical over 8 bases. Germline V gives CDR1 MNHEY, CDR2 SMNVEV (reference sequence). The CDR3 has 15 residues. V was clipped by 5 bases and J by 3 bases; unmatched bases: 9.

Points on this clone: Additional DNA sequences in this sample encode the identical CDR3. CDR3 sequence reads: CASSPLGNYGYTF. The DNA of the CDR3 is TGTGCCAGCAGCCCCCTGGGAAACTATGGCTACACCTTC. The gene calls are TRBV27 and TRBJ1-2; D unresolved. V was shortened by 6 bases and J by 2 bases, with 10 bases between the two germline ends. Germline V gives CDR1 MNHEY, CDR2 SMNVEV (reference sequence). This CDR3 is 13 amino acids long.

In this sample, this clone turned up once. The genes are TRBV9 and TRBJ2-7; D not certain. This CDR3 comprises 14 residues. Germline CDR1 SGDLS, CDR2 YYNGEE. Trimming took off 6 bases at V and 1 base at J, with 14 bases between the two ends. The chain's CDR3 is CASNLGGSSYEQYF. Written as DNA, the CDR3 is TGTGCCAGCAATCTAGGCGGTAGTTCCTACGAGCAGTACTTC. Looking up the rest from reference TRBV9 and TRBJ2-7 gives the full variable domain: DSGVTQTPKHLITATGQRVTLRCSPRSGDLSVYWYQQSLDQGLQFLIQYYNGEERAKGNILERFSAQQFPDLHSELNLSSLELGDSALYFCASNLGGSSYEQYFGPGTRLTVT.

This chain joins TRBV19 and TRBJ2-2; D is perhaps TRBD1 (5 bases). The V and J ends lost 3 bases and 5 bases respectively, with 13 bases between them. Germline loops: CDR1 LNHDA, CDR2 SQIVND (reference sequence). The CDR3 is 15 residues long. CDR3 in amino acids: CASSILGVRTGELFF. The CDR3, as DNA: TGTGCCAGTAGTATCCTAGGGGTGAGAACCGGGGAGCTGTTTTTT. Drawing the rest from reference TRBV19 and TRBJ2-2, the complete variable domain is DGGITQSPKYLFRKEGQNVTLSCEQNLNHDAMYWYRQDPGQGLRLIYYSQIVNDFQKGDIAEGYSVSREKKESFPLTVTSAQKNPTAFYLCASSILGVRTGELFFGEGSRLTVL.

V gene TRBV7-9 combines with J gene TRBJ1-1; D is unresolved. This CDR3 has 14 residues. Trimming removed 5 bases from V and 6 bases from J, with 16 bases in between. Germline V gene data show CDR1 as SEHNR and CDR2 as FQNEAQ (reference sequence). CDR3 region: CASSQVPLSAEAFF. The CDR3, as DNA: TGTGCCAGCAGCCAGGTCCCGTTAAGTGCTGAAGCTTTCTTT.

The gene calls are TRBV27 and TRBJ2-7; 7 nucleotides match TRBD2. The ends lost 8 bases at V and 3 bases at J; junction bases unmatched: 7. The CDR3 sequence is 13 residues long. Germline V gives CDR1 MNHEY, CDR2 SMNVEV (reference sequence). This chain's CDR3 is CASGAGLLYEQYF. The CDR3 nucleotides read TGTGCCAGCGGAGCGGGACTGCTCTACGAGCAGTACTTC.

This clone was found once. One junction end does not reproduce the germline sequence, and a read error may be involved. The chain recombines TRBV2 with TRBJ2-1, with 9 positions matching TRBD2. This CDR3 comprises 15 residues. Germline CDR1 SNHLY, CDR2 FYNNEI. The CDR3 reads CASSEAGGPYTEQFF. The CDR3, as DNA: TGTGCCAGCAGTGAGGCGGGAGGGCCATACACTGAGCAGTTCTTC.

CDR3 region: CAISGPAGGASYEQYF. The CDR3 bases are TGTGCCATCAGTGGGCCCGCCGGGGGCGCCTCCTACGAGCAGTACTTC. The chain combines TRBV10-3 with TRBJ2-7, with D possibly being TRBD1 or TRBD2 (6 bases each). Trimming took off 4 bases at V and 0 bases at J, with 16 bases between the two ends. The CDR3 runs to 16 residues. Germline V gives CDR1 ENHRY, CDR2 SYGVKD.

The CDR3 spells CASSIGAGGRSYTF. The CDR3 DNA follows: TGTGCCAGTAGTATAGGGGCAGGGGGCCGCAGCTACACCTTC. The chain is built from TRBV19 and TRBJ1-2, with 8 nucleotides matching TRBD1. Germline V CDR1 and CDR2: LNHDA, SQIVND (reference sequence). The J segment lost 9 bases and the V segment lost 1 base, leaving 7 bases of the junction unmatched. There are 14 residues in the CDR3.

The chain recombines TRBV5-6 with TRBJ2-3; D unresolved. In germline, CDR1 is SGHDT, CDR2 YYEEEE. V lost 4 bases, J lost 2 bases, and 5 bases lay in between. The CDR3 contains 12 residues. Here the CDR3 DNA reads TGTGCCAGCAGCCGGGTCACAGATACGCAGTATTTT. Translating it yields CASSRVTDTQYF. The variable domain in full, completed from reference TRBV5-6 and TRBJ2-3, reads DAGVTQSPTHLIKTRGQQVTLRCSPKSGHDTVSWYQQALGQGPQFIFQYYEEEERQRGNFPDRFSGHQFPNYSSELNVNALLLGDSALYLCASSRVTDTQYFGPGTRLTVL.

The chain uses TRBV27 and TRBJ1-2, with D tentatively TRBD1 (6 bases). The V and J ends lost 3 bases and 8 bases respectively, with 16 bases between them. Germline V gene sequence: CDR1 MNHEY, CDR2 SMNVEV (reference sequence). This CDR3 has 14 residues. CDR3 coding DNA: TGTGCCAGCAGTTTGATCCGGGACACGGCAGGCTACACCTTC. This encodes CASSLIRDTAGYTF.

The rearrangement uses TRBV2 and TRBJ2-4, with D tentatively TRBD1 or TRBD2 (5 bases each). Germline assignment: CDR1 SNHLY and CDR2 FYNNEI. Trimming pared 7 bases from V and 6 bases from J, leaving 16 bases between. This CDR3 contains 14 residues. This CDR3 reads CASTPGAGPNIQYF. The CDR3 coding sequence is TGTGCCAGCACCCCCGGGGCCGGCCCAAACATTCAGTACTTC.

The chain recombines TRBV11-2 with TRBJ2-7, with D possibly being TRBD1 (5 bases). Germline V gene data show CDR1 as SGHAT and CDR2 as FQNNGV. This CDR3 contains 15 residues. V lost 0 bases to trimming and J lost 2 bases, with 11 bases between them. CDR3 loop: CASSLDLGRTYEQYF. The CDR3 coding sequence is TGTGCCAGCAGCTTAGACTTGGGGCGAACCTACGAGCAGTACTTC.

The rearrangement joins TRBV27 to TRBJ2-3, with 10 bases lining up with TRBD2. The CDR3 sequence is 17 residues long. Unmatched junction bases numbered 9, after V lost 2 bases and J lost 4 bases. CDR1 and CDR2 from the germline V gene are MNHEY and SMNVEV (reference sequence). The CDR3 sequence: CASSLHRTSGSPDTQYF. CDR3 nucleotides: TGTGCCAGCAGTTTACACAGGACTAGCGGTTCACCAGATACGCAGTATTTT.

The chain is built from TRBV9 and TRBJ2-1; TRBD1 aligns across 9 bases. Germline V CDR1 and CDR2: SGDLS, YYNGEE. V trimming: 2 bases; J trimming: 7 bases; junction bases outside the gene matches: 10. The CDR3 totals 16 residues. The CDR3 bases are TGTGCCAGCAGCGTCCCCTGGGGACAGGGTTTAAATGAGCAGTTCTTC. Translated, it gives CASSVPWGQGLNEQFF.

The chain uses TRBV6-1 and TRBJ1-4; D is ambiguous. V lost 7 bases and J 3 bases, leaving 12 bases between the germline ends. Germline V gene data show CDR1 as MNHNS and CDR2 as SASEGT. This CDR3 has 14 amino acids. The CDR3 bases are TGTGCCAGCACCCCGCGGGCAGCTAATGAAAAACTGTTTTTT. Translation gives CASTPRAANEKLFF.

The rearrangement joins TRBV13 to TRBJ2-3; TRBD1 or TRBD2 may be the D gene (5 bases each). V was pared by 5 bases and J by 2 bases, with 17 bases between. The V gene's germline CDR1 is PRHDT and CDR2 FYEKMQ (reference sequence). The CDR3 totals 16 residues. CDR3 amino acids: CASSVEGTAHTDTQYF. The CDR3, as DNA: TGTGCCAGCAGCGTAGAGGGGACGGCCCACACAGATACGCAGTATTTT.